This record covers a single T cell receptor beta chain. What this receptor recognizes is not known. The input lacks base qualities; no much larger clone sits a single base away. The instrument given in TCRdb is Illumina NovaSeq 6000. TCRalpha and TCRbeta cDNA libraries were constructed by 5'RACE with constant-segment primers, with sample barcodes and unique molecular identifiers being introduced. RNA was extracted from every sample with Trizol reagent. Amplification of the libraries took two PCR steps, and the second step added a second sample barcode plus Illumina TruSeq adapters. Sequencing of the libraries was done on an Illumina NovaSeq, producing 2 x 150 bp paired-end reads. The published analysis was carried out like this. With migec v1.2.7, reads were demultiplexed and then collapsed into UMI-guided consensus sequences. Using mixcr v2.1.11, UMI consensuses were aligned to TRA and TRB V and J templates and then assembled into clonotypes. Clonotypes were classified as expanded or contracted when called significant by both edgeR and NoisET, with noise models trained on biological replicates. For edgeR calls, the cutoffs were a false discovery rate-adjusted p below 0.01 and a log2 fold-change threshold of 1. As an exploratory analysis of dynamics, max-normalized trajectories of the 1000 most abundant clonotypes were examined by PCA with hierarchical clustering. Each responding clone was given a CD4 or CD8 phenotype based on the CD4+ and CD8+ repertoires, which had been sequenced separately. Using fastp at Q25 and MiXCR, TCRdb reprocessed the public reads and kept productive beta chains. Rows matching on CDR3 protein sequence are summarized as one entry with the most common DNA and genes. The V and J calls here are based on TCRdb, not the publication. Counted in this sample were approximately 110,000 distinct CDR3 sequences; 22% of them appeared once. Approximately 40% of the sample belongs to the ten largest clones.

This sample was taken from a study of T-cell memory formation after mild COVID-19 (dated by TCRdb to about 2021). For the wider study: TCR sequence clusters from the two donors were largely donor specific. Two young, previously healthy adult volunteers, one female and one male, were included in the cohort. In a couple of donors, T-cell clones that expanded and contracted after mild COVID-19 were tracked by sequencing TCRalpha and TCRbeta repertoires over time. Overall study results and their limits: Some responding clones were detected in pre-infection memory, which suggested that pre-existing cross-reactive memory T cells had joined the SARS-CoV-2 response. SARS-CoV-2 specificity of the second-wave clones peaking on day 37 was not confirmed. The study included only a couple of mild cases, and larger cohorts that include severe cases with pre-infection samples were judged to be necessary. Contracting CD4+ clones were found mainly in CM and EM memory subsets, while CD8+ clones were enriched in EMRA. Clones contracting from day 15 to 85 had balanced CD4/CD8 phenotypes, while a second wave expanding from day 15 to 37 was biased towards CD4+.

PBMCs were isolated by Ficoll-Paque density gradient centrifugation. Looking up the germline V gene (reference sequence) yields CDR1 LNHNV and CDR2 YYDKDF. Its CDR3 holds 14 amino acids, cysteine through phenylalanine. The sequence is cut down to CDR3 DNA, 42 bases in frame from base 1. V is pared back by 1 base and J by 5 bases, with 8 bases lying between the germline termini. The sequence was obtained from a man between 18 and 35 years old who had mild COVID-19 (a few samples of this study predate the infection). The sample titles of this study are shuffled in the database, so cell type and time point are left out; the donor was told from shared clones. The rearrangement joined TRBV15 to TRBJ1-4; possibly the D gene is TRBD1, per 5 matching bases. The sample was PBMCs or a T cell subset sorted from them (not recorded which). The CDR3 sequence is CATSRAYRNEKLFF. The DNA sequence is as follows: TGTGCCACCAGCAGAGCCTACAGGAATGAAAAACTGTTTTTT.